The 26 T cell receptor beta chains in this list originate from one sample, sequenced in a study of monozygotic twins with inflammatory bowel disease. TCRdb derives one entry per CDR3 protein from the 5' RACE reads, leaving out DNA. The specimen's table records about 99,000 distinct CDR3 sequences. The specimen sequenced was blood. The receptors originated from a human donor with ulcerative colitis or Crohn's disease, or a healthy co-twin of an affected twin (not recorded which).

The chain recombines TRBV11-3 with TRBJ2-2; the TCRdb call, TRBD1, lacks DNA for checking. Germline CDR1 SGHNT, CDR2 YENEEA. CDR3 length equals 14 residues. CDR3 sequence reads: CASLRQGGTGELFF. Variable domain in full (rest from reference TRBV11-3 and TRBJ2-2): EAGVVQSPRYKIIEKKQPVAFWCNPISGHNTLYWYLQNLGQGPELLIRYENEEAVDDSQLPKDRFSAERLKGVDSTLKIQPAELGDSAVYLCASLRQGGTGELFFGEGSRLTVL.

The rearrangement uses TRBV6-2 or TRBV6-3 and TRBJ1-5; the D call from TCRdb, TRBD1, cannot be confirmed without DNA. Germline V lookup: CDR1 MNHEY, CDR2 SVGEGT. This CDR3 has 13 residues. The CDR3 loop reads CASSYQGNQPQHF.

The chain is built from TRBV5-1 and TRBJ2-5. Germline CDR1 reads SGHRS; CDR2 reads YFSETQ. This CDR3 has 13 amino acids. CDR3 amino acids: CASSQLVQETQYF.

The chain uses TRBV4-3 and TRBJ1-6. From germline, CDR1 is LGHNA and CDR2 YSLEER. The CDR3 has 14 residues. The CDR3 here is CASSQDGVNSPLHF.

V usage is TRBV5-1 and J usage is TRBJ2-6. The CDR3 is 15 amino acids. Germline assignment: CDR1 SGHRS and CDR2 YFSETQ. CDR3 loop: CASSLEGFGANVLTF.

The chain couples TRBV20-1 to TRBJ2-7; the D call of TRBD2 rests on TCRdb alone, since no DNA is present to check it. This CDR3 has 16 amino acids. Germline lookup yields CDR1 DFQATT and CDR2 SNEGSKA (reference sequence). The CDR3 sequence is CSARDLNGGPWNEQYF.

The chain has TRBV28 and TRBJ1-6. Germline V gene data show CDR1 as MDHEN and CDR2 as SYDVKM. CDR3 length equals 15 residues. The CDR3 here is CAASENTAYNSPLHF.

V and J are TRBV5-6 and TRBJ2-1. The CDR3 is 13 amino acids. CDR1 is SGHDT, CDR2 YYEEEE, per germline. The CDR3 region is CASSLFEQNEQFF. The whole variable domain, filled in from reference TRBV5-6 and TRBJ2-1, reads DAGVTQSPTHLIKTRGQQVTLRCSPKSGHDTVSWYQQALGQGPQFIFQYYEEEERQRGNFPDRFSGHQFPNYSSELNVNALLLGDSALYLCASSLFEQNEQFFGPGTRLTVL.

The chain has TRBV5-1 and TRBJ1-3; there is no DNA to check the TCRdb D call of TRBD1. Germline V gene lookup returns CDR1 SGHRS and CDR2 YFSETQ. This CDR3 comprises 15 residues. CDR3 sequence reads: CASSLTGGNGNTIYF.

This sequence joins TRBV20-1 and TRBJ1-5; the D call of TRBD1 rests on TCRdb alone, since no DNA is present to check it. The CDR3 consists of 14 residues. The germline V gene has CDR1 DFQATT and CDR2 SNEGSKA (reference sequence). The CDR3 region is CSASPTGVNQPQHF.

CDR3 in amino acids: CASRGSAGEQYF. This chain connects TRBV5-1 to TRBJ2-7; TCRdb indicates TRBD2, and absent DNA this call remains unverified. The CDR3 contains 12 residues. Looked up from germline, CDR1 is SGHRS and CDR2 is YFSETQ. The full variable domain, rest sourced from reference TRBV5-1 and TRBJ2-7, is KAGVTQTPRYLIKTRGQQVTLSCSPISGHRSVSWYQQTPGQGLQFLFEYFSETQRNKGNFPGRFSGRQFSNSRSEMNVSTLELGDSALYLCASRGSAGEQYFGPGTRLTVT.

V gene TRBV4-3 combines with J gene TRBJ2-6; the D call from TCRdb, TRBD1, cannot be confirmed without DNA. Per the germline V gene, CDR1 is LGHNA and CDR2 is YSLEER. The CDR3 has 16 residues. CDR3 sequence: CASSLTGTSGANVLTF.

The chain links TRBV7-8 to TRBJ1-2; the TCRdb call, TRBD1, lacks DNA for checking. The length of the CDR3 is 15 residues. CDR1 SGHVS and CDR2 FQNEAQ come from the germline V gene. The chain's CDR3 is CASSLEVTGGHGYTF.

The J gene is TRBJ2-7, the V gene TRBV2. CDR1 and CDR2 (germline): SNHLY, FYNNEI. The CDR3 sequence is 12 residues long. The CDR3 loop reads CASWMADYEQYF.

V usage is TRBV10-3 and J usage is TRBJ1-1; TCRdb's assignment of TRBD1 cannot be checked, as there is no DNA. Germline CDR1 and CDR2: ENHRY and SYGVKD. CDR3 length: 15 residues. The CDR3 here is CAISDPGTVTSEAFF.

The V call is TRBV24-1, the J call TRBJ2-1. Germline V CDR1 and CDR2: KGHDR, SFDVKD. The CDR3 contains 12 residues. The chain's CDR3 is CATSERYNEQFF.

The chain recombines TRBV20-1 with TRBJ2-1. Germline V CDR1 and CDR2: DFQATT, SNEGSKA (reference sequence). This CDR3 has 15 residues. The chain's CDR3 is CSARVPLAVYNEQFF.

CDR3 in amino acids: CASSPRWRGGWNEQFF. The chain joins TRBV3-1 to TRBJ2-1; TCRdb's D gene call, TRBD2, goes unchecked for lack of DNA. Germline V lookup: CDR1 LGHDT, CDR2 YNNKEL (reference sequence). The CDR3 totals 16 residues.

The chain couples TRBV20-1 to TRBJ1-5. CDR3 length: 14 residues. Germline values: CDR1 DFQATT, CDR2 SNEGSKA (reference sequence). The CDR3 region is CSARGGGSNQPQHF.

J is TRBJ1-2 and V is TRBV12-3 or TRBV12-4. The length of the CDR3 is 14 residues. The CDR3 protein is CASSLRSSLGGYTF.

This chain links TRBV11-2 with TRBJ2-7; TCRdb gives TRBD2 as the D gene, but with no DNA this cannot be confirmed. The CDR3 sequence is 15 residues long. The germline CDR1 and CDR2 sequences are SGHAT and FQNNGV. CDR3: CASSLVVSGTYEQYF.

The chain employs TRBV6-1 and TRBJ2-7; absent DNA, TCRdb's TRBD1 call cannot be checked. From germline, CDR1 is MNHNS and CDR2 SASEGT. The CDR3 contains 15 residues. CDR3 in amino acids: CASSPTGTPIYEQYF.

The genes are TRBV11-2 and TRBJ2-2; there is no DNA to check the TCRdb D call of TRBD2. Germline values: CDR1 SGHAT, CDR2 FQNNGV. This CDR3 spans 15 amino acids. The CDR3 region is CASSATSGGPGELFF.

The rearrangement uses TRBV29-1 and TRBJ1-2; there is no DNA to check the TCRdb D call of TRBD1. Germline CDR1 SQVTM, CDR2 ANQGSEA. CDR3 length equals 12 residues. The CDR3 loop is CSAAKGDYGYTF.

The chain is built from TRBV29-1 and TRBJ1-1; TCRdb lists TRBD1, though no DNA is available to test this call. The CDR3 has 13 residues. CDR1 is SQVTM and CDR2 is ANQGSEA in the germline V gene. The CDR3 loop reads CSVLTGGGTEAFF.

The rearrangement uses TRBV6-1 and TRBJ2-1; absent DNA, TCRdb's TRBD2 call cannot be checked. The CDR3 sequence is 15 residues long. In germline, CDR1 is MNHNS, CDR2 SASEGT. CDR3 protein: CASSGRDPREYEQFF.